This T cell receptor beta chain emerged from a study of regulatory T cells in long-lasting Graves disease. According to the study, TCR beta libraries were built with iRepertoire HTBI primers and CDR3-region Arm-PCR. TCRdb reanalysed the multiplex PCR reads using MiXCR and keeps one entry per CDR3 protein. The table lists around 250,000 distinct CDR3 sequences, over 20% of them singletons, with about 15% in the top ten. At least ten counts were recorded for this clonotype. CDR3 length equals 13 residues. Germline V gene sequence: CDR1 SGHDT, CDR2 YYEEEE. V gave up 0 bases and J gave up 7 bases, with 8 bases separating them. Specified time point: newly diagnosed GD, antithyroid drugs for less than 3 months. Following extraction of RNA from PBMCs, that RNA was used to make the TCR library.

The chain employs TRBV5-6 and TRBJ2-1; D may be TRBD2 (5 bases). The sequencing here drew on peripheral blood mononuclear cells (PBMCs), taken at new diagnosis, from a patient treated with antithyroid drugs. This receptor was identified in a female donor with Graves disease. The CDR3 sequence: CASSLDRGNEQFF. The CDR3 DNA reads TGTGCCAGCAGCTTGGATCGGGGAAATGAGCAGTTCTTC.